This TCR beta chain appears in the sequencing data of a study of blood T cell repertoires in COVID-19. CDR1 and CDR2 (germline): SQVTM, ANQGSEA. This CDR3 has 13 residues. After removal of 6 bases from V and 0 bases from J, the junction contained 3 bases not matched to a gene. This table comes from immunoSEQ multiplex PCR, and its TCRdb copy is limited to in-frame clones, with some not included. The repertoire holds some 240,000 clones, with around 84% as singletons. The sequence was collected from a woman between 40 and 50 years old who had recovered from COVID-19. What was sequenced was peripheral blood. The chain uses TRBV29-1 and TRBJ2-7; 9 positions agree with TRBD2. The CDR3 DNA reads TGCAGCGTGCGGGGGGGTAGCTCCTACGAGCAGTACTTC. Translation gives CSVRGGSSYEQYF.